This is a list of T cell receptor beta chains from one sample in a study of blood T cells in healthy people across ages. MiXCR, run by TCRdb on the 5' RACE reads, gives a single entry per CDR3 protein. The repertoire has 1 million to 1.2 million distinct CDR3 sequences, 35% to 40% of them found once; the top ten carry roughly 14%. Sequenced material: blood. The receptor source for this set is a man aged 18-30 years in good health. Each CDR3 is given with its conserved first and last residue. Fields, in order: J gene, D gene, clone size, V gene, CDR3 DNA, CDR3 protein. A D gene is named only where the DNA matches it firmly. Rows may omit the clone size; those that give it use once, few, many or a size class.

J gene: TRBJ1-1; D gene: .; clone size: once; V gene: TRBV14; CDR3 DNA: TGTGCCAGCAGCCCCTTGGTCCAAAGGGTGACTGAAGCTTTCTTT; CDR3 protein: CASSPLVQRVTEAFF
J gene: TRBJ1-1; D gene: .; clone size: few; V gene: TRBV6-1; CDR3 DNA: TGTGCTAGCTCCCGGGATCAGAGCTCCACTGAAGCTTTCTTT; CDR3 protein: CASSRDQSSTEAFF
J gene: TRBJ2-3; D gene: .; clone size: few; V gene: TRBV10-3; CDR3 DNA: TGTGCCATCAGGCTCGGGGGACCCGGCACAGATACGCAGTATTTT; CDR3 protein: CAIRLGGPGTDTQYF
J gene: TRBJ1-2; D gene: TRBD1; clone size: .; V gene: TRBV6-5; CDR3 DNA: TGTGCCAGCAGGATGGGACAGGGAGCTGGCTACACCTTC; CDR3 protein: CASRMGQGAGYTF
J gene: TRBJ1-2; D gene: .; clone size: .; V gene: TRBV27; CDR3 DNA: TGTGCCAGCAGTTCCGGGGGTCCCTATGGCTACACCTTC; CDR3 protein: CASSSGGPYGYTF
J gene: TRBJ2-1; D gene: TRBD2; clone size: few; V gene: TRBV4-3; CDR3 DNA: TGCGCCAGCAGCCAACCGGCTAAGCGGGGGCTAAACAATGAGCAGTTCTTC; CDR3 protein: CASSQPAKRGLNNEQFF
J gene: TRBJ1-1; D gene: TRBD1; clone size: few; V gene: TRBV6-2/TRBV6-3; CDR3 DNA: TGTGCCAGCACTCGGGGACAGTCCAACACTGAAGCTTTCTTT; CDR3 protein: CASTRGQSNTEAFF
J gene: TRBJ1-2; D gene: .; clone size: .; V gene: TRBV16; CDR3 DNA: TGTGCCAGCAGCCCGACAAGGGTTCACAGCCTCTATGGCTACACCTTC; CDR3 protein: CASSPTRVHSLYGYTF
J gene: TRBJ2-3; D gene: .; clone size: .; V gene: TRBV7-9; CDR3 DNA: TGTGCCAGCACCTGGGGGGTAGATACGCAGTATTTT; CDR3 protein: CASTWGVDTQYF
J gene: TRBJ1-2; D gene: .; clone size: .; V gene: TRBV18; CDR3 DNA: TGTGCCAGCTCTTCGCTTCAGGGAGAGATAATCTACACCTTC; CDR3 protein: CASSSLQGEIIYTF
J gene: TRBJ2-1; D gene: .; clone size: once; V gene: TRBV5-1; CDR3 DNA: TGCGCCAGCAGCGACGAAGTCGGCAATGAGCAGTTCTTC; CDR3 protein: CASSDEVGNEQFF